This TCR beta chain was sequenced during a study of Ad26.COV2.S vaccination and SARS-CoV-2 variants. There are 15 residues in the CDR3. V was clipped by 1 base and J by 3 bases, with 13 bases between them. Germline V gene data show CDR1 as MGHRA and CDR2 as YSYEKL. TCRdb's table, derived via immunoSEQ multiplex PCR, lists solely in-frame clones and lacks some. The data contain nearly 400,000 clones, 75% to 90% of them seen just once; the ten biggest clones take up under 2%. Regarding treatment: over 15 received Ad26.COV2.S at low or high dose, single or two shots; about 5 received placebo; per-sample allocation not given. Sampling happened 63 days after the first vaccine or placebo injection.

Sequences were derived from peripheral blood, sampled in a trial of Ad26.COV2.S vaccine versus placebo. The rearrangement links TRBV4-1 to TRBJ2-7, with D unclear. This clonotype originated in a person aged 18-65 years who received the Ad26.COV2.S COVID-19 vaccine or a placebo. CDR3 DNA: TGCGCCAGCAGCCAAGGAACAGAAAGAGTCTACGAGCAGTACTTC. Translating gives CASSQGTERVYEQYF.